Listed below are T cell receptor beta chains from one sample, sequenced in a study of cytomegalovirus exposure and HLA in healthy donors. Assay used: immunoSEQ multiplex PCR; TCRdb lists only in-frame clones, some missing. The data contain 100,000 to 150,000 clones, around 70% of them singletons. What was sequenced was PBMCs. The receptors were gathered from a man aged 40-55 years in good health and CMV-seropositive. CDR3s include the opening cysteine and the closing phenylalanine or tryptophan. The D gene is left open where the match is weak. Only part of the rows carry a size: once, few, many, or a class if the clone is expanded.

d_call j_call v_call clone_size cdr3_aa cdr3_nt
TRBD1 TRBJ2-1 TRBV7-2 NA CASSPGTGGNEQFF TGTGCCAGCAGCCCCGGGACAGGGGGCAATGAGCAGTTCTTC
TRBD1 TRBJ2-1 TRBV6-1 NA CASSGVPRGWNEQFF TGTGCCAGCAGTGGAGTCCCCAGGGGGTGGAATGAGCAGTTCTTC
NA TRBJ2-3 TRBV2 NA CASSGESRDTQYF TGTGCCAGCAGTGGAGAATCTAGGGATACGCAGTATTTT
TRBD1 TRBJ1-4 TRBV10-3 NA CATLRDRGPKEKLFF TGTGCCACGCTCCGGGACAGGGGGCCGAAGGAAAAACTGTTTTTT
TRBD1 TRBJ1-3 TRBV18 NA CASSPQRAAGGAGNTIYF TGTGCCAGCTCACCCCAACGGGCCGCAGGGGGCGCTGGAAACACCATATATTTT
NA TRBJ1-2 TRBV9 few CASSVDPKRRDTF TGTGCCAGCAGCGTGGATCCAAAAAGGAGGGACACCTTC
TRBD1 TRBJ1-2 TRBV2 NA CASSVDRASGYTF TGTGCCAGCAGTGTCGACAGGGCGAGCGGCTACACCTTC
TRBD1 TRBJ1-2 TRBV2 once CASSGVARQGIYGYTF TGTGCCAGCAGTGGGGTCGCGAGACAGGGGATCTATGGCTACACCTTC
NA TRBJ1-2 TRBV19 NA CASSILGDYGYTF TGTGCCAGTAGTATTTTAGGGGACTATGGCTACACCTTC
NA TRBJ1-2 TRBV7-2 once CASSLALGASYGYTF TGTGCCAGCAGCTTAGCGTTGGGGGCCTCCTATGGCTACACCTTC
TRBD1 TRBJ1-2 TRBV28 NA CASSLGQGKHYGYTF TGTGCCAGCAGCCTTGGACAGGGGAAGCACTATGGCTACACCTTC
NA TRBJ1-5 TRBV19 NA CASSPSQGIYSNQPQHF TGTGCCAGTAGCCCCTCACAGGGTATCTATAGCAATCAGCCCCAGCATTTT
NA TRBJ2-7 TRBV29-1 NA CSAGSGRGVREQYF TGCAGCGCTGGGTCGGGTCGCGGGGTGCGCGAGCAGTACTTC
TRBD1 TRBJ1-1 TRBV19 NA CASQTGWNTEAFF TGTGCCTCTCAGACAGGGTGGAACACTGAAGCTTTCTTT
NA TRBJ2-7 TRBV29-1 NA CSVEWRGAYEQYF TGCAGCGTTGAGTGGCGCGGGGCCTACGAGCAGTACTTC
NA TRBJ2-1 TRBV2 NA CASHKASTPNEQFF TGTGCCAGCCACAAGGCTAGCACCCCGAATGAGCAGTTCTTC
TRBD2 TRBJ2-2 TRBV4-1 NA CASSQRRGGGNTGELFF TGCGCCAGCAGCCAGAGACGCGGGGGGGGGAACACCGGGGAGCTGTTTTTT
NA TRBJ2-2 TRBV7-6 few CASSLAAGGPGELFF TGTGCCAGCAGCTTAGCGGCAGGGGGGCCCGGGGAGCTGTTTTTT
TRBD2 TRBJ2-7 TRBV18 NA CASSPTGTSAFEQYF TGTGCCAGCTCACCCACCGGGACTAGCGCTTTCGAGCAGTACTTC
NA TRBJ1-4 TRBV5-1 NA CASSPGRGGATNEKLFF TGCGCCAGCAGCCCGGGTAGGGGGGGTGCAACTAATGAAAAACTGTTTTTT
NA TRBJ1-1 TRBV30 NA CAWSVLQDSGAFF TGTGCCTGGAGTGTACTACAAGATTCGGGTGCTTTCTTT
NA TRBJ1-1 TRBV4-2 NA CASSPGMNTEAFF TGTGCCAGCAGTCCGGGGATGAACACTGAAGCTTTCTTT
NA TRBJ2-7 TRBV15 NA CATSRDGGGGYEQYF TGTGCCACCAGCAGAGATGGGGGAGGGGGGTACGAGCAGTACTTC
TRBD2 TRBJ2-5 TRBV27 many CASSLRSGGRETQYF TGTGCCAGCAGTTTAAGGAGCGGGGGGCGGGAGACCCAGTACTTC
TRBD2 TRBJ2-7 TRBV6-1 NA CASSESGGEQYF TGTGCCAGCAGTGAATCGGGGGGCGAGCAGTACTTC
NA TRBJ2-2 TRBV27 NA CASSQVYTGELFF TGTGCCAGCAGCCAGGTATACACCGGGGAGCTGTTTTTT
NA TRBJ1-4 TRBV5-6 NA CASSLAGQGTNEKLFF TGTGCCAGCAGCTTGGCCGGGCAGGGCACTAATGAAAAACTGTTTTTT
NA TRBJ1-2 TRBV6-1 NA CASSPRGGYTF TGTGCCAGCAGTCCTAGGGGGGGCTACACCTTC
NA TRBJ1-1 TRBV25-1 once CAAGPARSNTEAFF TGTGCCGCAGGGCCGGCTAGATCGAACACTGAAGCTTTCTTT
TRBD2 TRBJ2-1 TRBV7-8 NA CASSLGSGGRNEQFF TGTGCCAGCAGCTTAGGTAGCGGGGGGAGGAATGAGCAGTTCTTC
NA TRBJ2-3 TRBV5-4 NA CASSSAGKDTQYF TGTGCCAGCAGCTCAGCAGGGAAAGATACGCAGTATTTT
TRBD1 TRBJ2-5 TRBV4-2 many CASSPGTGDGETQYF TGTGCCAGCAGCCCTGGGACAGGGGACGGAGAGACCCAGTACTTC
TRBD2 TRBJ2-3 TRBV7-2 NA CASSHSGSSKNTDTQYF TGTGCCAGCAGCCATAGCGGGAGTTCGAAGAACACAGATACGCAGTATTTT
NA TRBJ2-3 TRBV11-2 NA CASSSRGTFRTDTQYF TGTGCCAGCAGCTCTAGAGGGACTTTCCGCACAGATACGCAGTATTTT
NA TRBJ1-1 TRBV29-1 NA CSVGGGGLNTEAFF TGCAGCGTTGGGGGTGGAGGGTTGAACACTGAAGCTTTCTTT
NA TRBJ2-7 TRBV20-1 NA CSVPGDYEQYF TGCAGTGTCCCGGGGGACTACGAGCAGTACTTC
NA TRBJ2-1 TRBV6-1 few CASRPPRGLDNEQFF TGTGCCAGCAGGCCCCCCAGGGGATTGGACAATGAGCAGTTCTTC
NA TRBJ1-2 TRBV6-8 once CASSYSLEGGNTYGYTF TGTGCCAGCAGTTACTCTCTAGAAGGTGGCAACACTTATGGCTACACCTTC
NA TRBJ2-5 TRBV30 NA CAWSLGKSQYF TGTGCCTGGAGTCTCGGGAAGTCCCAGTACTTC
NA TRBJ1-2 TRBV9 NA CASSVDLSGYGYTF TGTGCCAGCAGCGTAGATTTGTCGGGGTACGGCTACACCTTC
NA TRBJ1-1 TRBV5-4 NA CASSLAAYPEAFF TGTGCCAGCAGCTTGGCTGCGTACCCTGAAGCTTTCTTT
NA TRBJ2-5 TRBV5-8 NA CASSLDGETQYF TGTGCCAGCAGCTTGGACGGAGAGACCCAGTACTTC
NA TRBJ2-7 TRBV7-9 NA CASSPVGRGEQYF TGTGCCAGCAGCCCCGTCGGGAGAGGCGAGCAGTACTTC
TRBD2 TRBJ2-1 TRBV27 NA CASSPSPGGGNEQFF TGTGCCAGCAGCCCCTCCCCGGGGGGAGGCAATGAGCAGTTCTTC
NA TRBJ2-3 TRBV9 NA CASSLGVRVVADTQYF TGTGCCAGCAGCCTCGGGGTCCGGGTAGTTGCAGATACGCAGTATTTT